Described below is a single TCR beta chain sequence and its context. These data belong to a study of blood T cell repertoires in COVID-19. Across the study: Some COVID-19 samples were acute and others convalescent; all came from the United States, Italy and Spain.

Seattle patients were enrolled during active infection and followed longitudinally. In the authors' methods: The assay estimated nucleated cells by amplifying reference gene primers. TCRdb's table, derived via immunoSEQ multiplex PCR, lists solely in-frame clones and lacks some. V and J calls and clone size are copied from that table; D and trimming were computed from the DNA. The sample lists roughly 200,000 clones, around 80% occurring once. Germline V lookup: CDR1 SNHLY, CDR2 FYNNEI. This CDR3 region has 15 residues. Trimming removed 7 bases at V and 3 bases at J, with 19 bases between. The origin of this receptor is a woman in her forties with COVID-19, enrolled during active disease. The V and J genes are TRBV2 and TRBJ2-7; a possible D gene is TRBD2 (5 bases). Sequencing was performed on peripheral blood. CDR3 nucleotide sequence: TGTGCCAGCACCCCCCTGAGTCGGGGAAACTACGAGCAGTACTTC. Its translation is CASTPLSRGNYEQYF. Full variable domain (remainder filled in from reference TRBV2 and TRBJ2-7): EPEVTQTPSHQVTQMGQEVILRCVPISNHLYFYWYRQILGQKVEFLVSFYNNEISEKSEIFDDQFSVERPDGSNFTLKIRSTKLEDSAMYFCASTPLSRGNYEQYFGPGTRLTVT.